This TCR beta chain was observed in a study of T-cell reconstitution after alpha-beta-depleted transplantation in children. Researchers prepared the TCRbeta library using unique molecular identifiers, the study reports. A single record per CDR3 protein comes from TCRdb applying MiXCR to the PCR reads. The top ten clones hold 0.9% to 1.2% of a sample with hundreds of thousands of distinct CDR3 sequences, around a sixth of them seen once. The origin of this receptor is a human donor who donated a stem cell graft to a child with acute myeloid leukemia. The sample consisted of PBMCs from the stem cell graft donor, taken from the stem cell graft.

The CDR3, as DNA: TGCAGTGCTAGGGGAGCGATTAATGAAAAACTGTTTTTT. It codes for CSARGAINEKLFF. V is TRBV20-1 and J is TRBJ1-4; D is unclear. V lost 3 bases to trimming and J lost 4 bases, with 9 bases between them. Germline V gene lookup returns CDR1 DFQATT and CDR2 SNEGSKA (reference sequence). The CDR3 consists of 13 residues.